Sequencing of this T cell receptor beta chain was carried out in a study of neurological immune-mediated disorders. Findings of the study overall: While HTLV-1-associated myelopathy showed the greatest TCR clonal expansion, multiple sclerosis showed the least, falling below healthy controls. Subjects shared no identical expanded-clone CDR3 amino acid sequences, suggesting private TCR-beta repertoires in all groups.

This clonotype was detected ten times or more. The antigen remains unidentified. The cDNA was synthesized by means of template-switch 5'RACE, which was carried out with 10-nucleotide random UMIs. Every sequencing run gave over 200 million TCR-beta sequences, taken from 15-18 subjects. TCRdb fed the 5' RACE reads into MiXCR, producing one record per CDR3 protein. This sample has roughly 60,000 distinct CDR3 sequences, with 4% found just once. Germline CDR1 is SGHRS and CDR2 is YFSETQ. V lost 4 bases and J lost 7; bases outside the gene matches: 6. This CDR3 comprises 14 residues. Source material: CD4+ T cells from blood. V and J are TRBV5-1 and TRBJ1-4, with 8 bases that match TRBD1. This TCR derives from a woman between 40 and 55 years old with multiple sclerosis. CDR3: CASSTGQGAEKLFF. CDR3 DNA sequence: TGCGCCAGCAGCACAGGACAGGGCGCTGAAAAACTGTTTTTT.